This T cell receptor (beta chain) was sequenced in a study of T cell responses to AZD1222 COVID-19 vaccine. General study results and limits: Two AZD1222 doses significantly raised spike-specific TCR breadth and depth over controls. Donors were mostly white British, more females; clonal diversity possibly underestimated. Across spike, vaccine-associated CD4 TCRs were found, dominant at 160-218 and 743-854.

The CDR3 spans 15 residues. V was cut by 2 bases and J by 11 bases, with 21 bases left in between. Germline-derived CDR1 and CDR2 are MDHEN and SYDVKM. As regards this clone: The antigen remains unidentified.

The data were produced by immunoSEQ multiplex PCR, yet TCRdb's version contains in-frame clones alone and is incomplete. Found here are under 200,000 clones, approximately 90% of them singletons; the top ten hold 3.6%. The source is an adult who received the MenACWY meningococcal vaccine as a control. The sample consisted of peripheral blood, taken 28 days after the second dose of the MenACWY control vaccine. J is TRBJ1-1 and V is TRBV28, with D possibly being TRBD1 (6 bases). CDR3 sequence reads: CASSLKVSGVVGAFF. DNA of the CDR3: TGTGCCAGCAGTTTAAAGGTGTCAGGGGTCGTTGGGGCTTTCTTT.